The 21 T cell receptor beta chains below were found in one sample sequenced in a study of blood T cell repertoires in COVID-19. This table comes from immunoSEQ multiplex PCR, and its TCRdb copy is limited to in-frame clones, with some not included. Here the sample spans about 49,000 clones, around 85% being singletons. The sequenced material came from peripheral blood. The receptor source for this set is a human donor in a cohort sampled during active COVID-19.

In this sample, this clone turned up a few times. The chain links TRBV3-1 (or the pseudogene TRBV3-2) to TRBJ1-2; 8 nucleotides match TRBD1. Per germline, CDR1 LGHDT and CDR2 YNNKEL (reference sequence). V was pared by 5 bases and J by 8 bases, with 1 base of the junction left unmatched. The CDR3 is 11 residues long. The CDR3 protein is CASSRQGGYTF. As DNA, the CDR3 is TGTGCCAGCAGCAGACAGGGGGGCTACACCTTC.

This clone appeared once. The chain has TRBV7-8 and TRBJ2-7; D is perhaps TRBD2 (5 bases). CDR3 size: 18 residues. The germline V gene encodes CDR1 SGHVS and CDR2 FQNEAQ. V dropped 0 bases and J dropped 3 bases, with 21 bases sitting between them. The DNA of the CDR3 is TGTGCCAGCAGCTTAGCGACCATATGGGAGAGGCCCCGCTACGAGCAGTACTTC. Its translation is CASSLATIWERPRYEQYF.

The V and J genes are TRBV10-3 and TRBJ1-1; TRBD1 is a possible D gene (5 bases). The CDR3 runs to 13 residues. Per germline, CDR1 ENHRY and CDR2 SYGVKD. V gave up 6 bases and J gave up 5 bases, with 13 bases separating them. CDR3 DNA: TGTGCCATCAGGGCTACCGGGGGGACTGAAGCTTTCTTT. It yields the protein CAIRATGGTEAFF.

This sequence joins TRBV7-2 and TRBJ2-7, with D possibly TRBD2 on 7 matching bases. Trimming left V 5 bases short and J 1 base short, with 12 bases between. Germline assignment: CDR1 SGHTA and CDR2 FQGNSA. The CDR3 loop spans 14 amino acids. In DNA form, the CDR3 reads TGTGCCAGCAGCGGGGGGGCTTCGTCCTACGAGCAGTACTTC. It codes for CASSGGASSYEQYF.

This chain connects TRBV6-6 to TRBJ2-1; D remains ambiguous. Trimming left V 0 bases short and J 4 bases short, with 7 bases between. This CDR3 contains 14 residues. Germline values: CDR1 MNHNY, CDR2 SVGAGI (reference sequence). The CDR3 reads CASSYSRVYNEQFF. CDR3 coding DNA: TGTGCCAGCAGTTACTCGAGAGTTTACAATGAGCAGTTCTTC.

The chain has TRBV27 and TRBJ1-5; 7 nucleotides agree with TRBD1. The ends lost 4 bases at V and 4 bases at J; junction bases unmatched: 10. The CDR3 sequence is 16 residues long. Germline-derived CDR1 and CDR2 are MNHEY and SMNVEV (reference sequence). The CDR3 loop is CASSSTSTGMNQPQHF. The CDR3 nucleotides are TGTGCCAGCAGTTCGACGTCGACAGGGATGAATCAGCCCCAGCATTTT.

For the CDR3, the DNA is TGTGCCAGCAGCTCCGGACAGGGCTCTGGCTACACCTTC. Its translation: CASSSGQGSGYTF. The chain joins TRBV7-3 to TRBJ1-2; 8 nucleotides agree with TRBD1. The CDR3 is 13 amino acids. Per the germline V gene, CDR1 is SGHTA and CDR2 is FQGTGA. V lost 4 bases, J lost 7 bases, and 5 bases stayed unmatched.

The chain joins TRBV24-1 to TRBJ2-1, with D perhaps TRBD1 (5 bases). CDR3 length: 17 residues. Germline assignment: CDR1 KGHDR and CDR2 SFDVKD. V shed 0 bases and J shed 4 bases, with 15 bases lying between them. The DNA for the CDR3 is TGTGCCACCAGTGATTTGAGGGGTGCTCAGCCTTACAATGAGCAGTTCTTC. Its protein is CATSDLRGAQPYNEQFF.

V and J are TRBV7-6 and TRBJ2-1, with a tentative D call TRBD2 (6 bases). The CDR3 sequence is 17 residues long. Germline CDR1 and CDR2: SGHVS and FNYEAQ. V lost 1 base and J 1 base, leaving 14 bases between the germline ends. As DNA, the CDR3 is TGTGCCAGCAGCTTAGATGAGCGGGTTGGATCCTACAATGAGCAGTTCTTC. It encodes CASSLDERVGSYNEQFF.

V gene TRBV9 combines with J gene TRBJ1-4, with D perhaps TRBD1 (6 bases). V gave up 2 bases and J gave up 7 bases, with 15 bases separating them. From germline, CDR1 is SGDLS and CDR2 YYNGEE. This CDR3 region has 15 residues. Written as DNA, the CDR3 is TGTGCCAGCAGCGTGCGGGGGCTGGCGAGTGAAAAACTGTTTTTT. Translating it yields CASSVRGLASEKLFF.

This chain joins TRBV9 and TRBJ2-3, with TRBD1 matching 7 bases. Germline loops: CDR1 SGDLS, CDR2 YYNGEE. Germline trimming cut 0 bases from V and 8 bases from J; bases unmatched to any gene: 9. The CDR3 loop spans 15 amino acids. CDR3 sequence reads: CASSVGDRQRVTQYF. Here the CDR3 DNA reads TGTGCCAGCAGCGTAGGGGACAGACAACGTGTTACGCAGTATTTT.

The V call is TRBV25-1, the J call TRBJ1-4; D unresolved. This CDR3 comprises 15 residues. V shed 4 bases and J shed 0 bases, with 9 bases lying between them. Germline values: CDR1 MGHDK, CDR2 SYGVNS. CDR3 in amino acids: CASSGWGATNEKLFF. In DNA form, the CDR3 reads TGTGCCAGCAGTGGGTGGGGAGCAACTAATGAAAAACTGTTTTTT.

The chain couples TRBV7-2 to TRBJ2-2, with unresolved D. CDR1 and CDR2 from the germline V gene are SGHTA and FQGNSA. V shed 5 bases and J shed 4 bases, with 8 bases lying between them. The CDR3 length is 13 residues. CDR3 sequence reads: CASSRTGTGELFF. In DNA, the CDR3 is TGTGCCAGCAGCCGTACTGGCACCGGGGAGCTGTTTTTT.

The chain has TRBV19 and TRBJ2-5; a weak D match, TRBD1 (7 bases). Trimming took 4 bases from V and 3 from J, leaving 15 bases between them. Germline loops: CDR1 LNHDA, CDR2 SQIVND (reference sequence). This CDR3 comprises 15 residues. Written as DNA, the CDR3 is TGTGCCAGTAGTAGGAGGGACAGCAGCAAAGAGACCCAGTACTTC. It is translated as CASSRRDSSKETQYF.

This chain joins TRBV4-3 and TRBJ2-3, with D possibly TRBD2 on 6 matching bases. V lost 2 bases and J lost 0, with 15 bases in between. Germline values: CDR1 LGHNA, CDR2 YSLEER. This CDR3 is built from 17 residues. CDR3 amino acids: CASSQQLSGGSTDTQYF. In DNA form, the CDR3 reads TGCGCCAGCAGCCAACAACTTAGCGGAGGGAGCACAGATACGCAGTATTTT.

The V call is TRBV19, the J call TRBJ2-2, with a possible D match to TRBD2 (5 bases). V lost 5 bases, J lost 1 base, and 14 bases lay in between. Germline CDR1 is LNHDA and CDR2 is SQIVND (reference sequence). The CDR3 spans 16 residues. This chain's CDR3 is CASSDLGRGNTGELFF. CDR3 bases: TGTGCCAGTAGTGACCTAGGCCGGGGGAACACCGGGGAGCTGTTTTTT.

The chain recombines TRBV7-8 with TRBJ2-3, with D maybe TRBD1 (5 bases). CDR3 size: 13 residues. V was shortened by 8 bases and J by 12 bases, with 21 bases between the two germline ends. Germline CDR1 reads SGHVS; CDR2 reads FQNEAQ. The DNA for the CDR3 is TGTGCCAGCGCGAGATCCCCAGGGTATGACCAGTATTTT. Translated, it gives CASARSPGYDQYF.

The chain combines TRBV21-1 with TRBJ2-3; no check of the table's D call, TRBD2, against the DNA was made. TRBV21-1 corresponds to a pseudogene. The CDR3 contains 15 residues. Here the CDR3 reads CASNPTVPRTDTQYF. The CDR3 region has the DNA TGTGCCAGCAACCCGACTGTCCCCCGCACAGATACGCAGTATTTT.

This sequence joins TRBV6-5 and TRBJ2-7, with TRBD1 identical over 7 bases. CDR3 length: 14 residues. V shed 6 bases and J 2 bases; nucleotides not matched to a gene: 7. The V gene's germline CDR1 is MNHEY and CDR2 SVGAGI. The CDR3 nucleotides are TGTGCCAGCAGGGCGCGGACAGGCACCTACGAGCAGTACTTC. Translating gives CASRARTGTYEQYF.

The chain couples TRBV19 to TRBJ2-7, with a weak D call TRBD2 (6 bases). Trimming pared 5 bases from V and 5 bases from J, leaving 19 bases between. From germline, CDR1 is LNHDA and CDR2 SQIVND (reference sequence). The CDR3 is 15 amino acids. The CDR3 region is CASSVRDWGSNEQYF. The CDR3 DNA reads TGTGCCAGTAGTGTCCGGGACTGGGGGTCCAACGAGCAGTACTTC.

The rearrangement joins TRBV2 to TRBJ1-1, with D tentatively TRBD1 (5 bases). The CDR3 sequence is 14 residues long. The germline V gene has CDR1 SNHLY and CDR2 FYNNEI. V shed 3 bases and J shed 3 bases, with 11 bases lying between them. The CDR3, as DNA: TGTGCCAGCAGTGATGTGGGCAGGGACACTGAAGCTTTCTTT. Encoded protein: CASSDVGRDTEAFF.